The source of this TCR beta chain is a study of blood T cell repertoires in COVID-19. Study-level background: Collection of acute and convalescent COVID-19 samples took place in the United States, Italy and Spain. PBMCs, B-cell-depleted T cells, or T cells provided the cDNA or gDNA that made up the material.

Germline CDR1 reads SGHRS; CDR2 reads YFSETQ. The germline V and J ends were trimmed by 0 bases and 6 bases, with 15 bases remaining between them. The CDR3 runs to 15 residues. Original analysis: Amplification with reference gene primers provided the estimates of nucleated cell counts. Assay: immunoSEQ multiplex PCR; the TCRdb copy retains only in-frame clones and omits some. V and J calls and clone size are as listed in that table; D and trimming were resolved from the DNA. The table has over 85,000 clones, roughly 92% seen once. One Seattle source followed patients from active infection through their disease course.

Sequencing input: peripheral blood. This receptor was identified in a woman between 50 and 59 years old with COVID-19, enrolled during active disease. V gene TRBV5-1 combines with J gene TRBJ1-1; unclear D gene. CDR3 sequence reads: CASSLDGVGSSEAFF. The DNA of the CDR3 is TGCGCCAGCAGCTTGGATGGGGTGGGGAGCTCTGAAGCTTTCTTT.